This entry concerns a single T cell receptor beta chain. In its sample, this clonotype was seen a few times. Its antigen remains undetermined. No base-level quality is on record; no much larger clone is a single base apart. CDR1 and CDR2 are read off the germline V gene as MNHEY and SVGAGI. The CDR3, from cysteine to phenylalanine, totals 17 residues. This entry keeps only the CDR3 DNA: 51 bases, framed from base 1. Trimmed from V: 4 bases; trimmed from J: 0 bases; junction bases lacking a gene match: 7. TCRdb records Illumina HiSeq 1500 as the sequencer. TCRdb reworked the public reads: Q25 trimming with fastp, MiXCR clone assembly, productive beta chains retained. Entries are consolidated by CDR3 protein sequence, retaining the most common genes and DNA. This sample comprises about 300,000 distinct CDR3 sequences, about a tenth of them detected only once. The ten largest clones represent around 2.6% of the sample.

The data originate from a study of T cell repertoires in cytomegalovirus infection (dated by TCRdb to about 2019). With regard to the full study: Donor HLA type was relevant to the analysis, as public TCR beta signatures indicated carriage of CMV infection together with the matching HLA type.

Broader findings and caveats from the paper: In the ex vivo response, HLA-C-restricted CMV-specific TCR beta clonotypes were dominant, and in two of eight donors the single most frequent clonotype came from this HLA-C-restricted group. In both this cohort and an independent roughly 400-donor cohort, the cumulative frequency of public TCR beta family members distinguished carriers of CMV infection plus the relevant HLA type.

Sequences were obtained from PBMCs. This TCR was sampled from a human donor in good health (CMV status not recorded). Some clones in this sample may be carry-over from other donors' samples. The chain is encoded by TRBV6-5 joined to TRBJ2-7; a stretch of 12 junction bases matches TRBD2. The nucleotide sequence is given as TGTGCCAGCAGTTCGACTAGCGGGGGCCTCAGCTCCTACGAGCAGTACTTC. Translation gives CASSSTSGGLSSYEQYF.